This T cell receptor beta chain was sequenced for a study of T cells in Graves' hyperthyroidism and ophthalmopathy. Amplification targeted TCR beta CDR3 regions from RNA transcripts. A first-round RT-PCR of the TCR CDR3 used the HTBI primer set. TCRdb recomputed calls from the multiplex PCR reads with MiXCR, one row per CDR3 protein. The profile shows some 720,000 distinct CDR3 sequences, roughly 15% of them singletons. Ten or more counts support this clonotype. Its antigen is unidentified. The trim removed 3 bases at V and 3 bases at J, leaving 8 bases unmatched. Germline V lookup: CDR1 DFQATT, CDR2 SNEGSKA (reference sequence). The CDR3 contains 14 residues. The authors deemed Graves' hyperthyroidism stable absent ophthalmopathy progression within 18 months. Findings of the study overall: Within blood appeared most thyroid clonotypes that had expanded above 0.001. Ophthalmopathy cases were set apart from stable hyperthyroidism by a 13 V-J model. With a median lead of around 6.7 months before onset, the model predicted ophthalmopathy.

This TCR came from a man between 18 and 35 years old with Graves' hyperthyroidism. The material sequenced was blood. The V call is TRBV20-1, the J call TRBJ2-7, with 7 bases aligning to TRBD1. The CDR3, as DNA: TGCAGTGCTAGGAGGGGGCGAATAGACTACGAGCAGTACTTC. This translates into CSARRGRIDYEQYF.